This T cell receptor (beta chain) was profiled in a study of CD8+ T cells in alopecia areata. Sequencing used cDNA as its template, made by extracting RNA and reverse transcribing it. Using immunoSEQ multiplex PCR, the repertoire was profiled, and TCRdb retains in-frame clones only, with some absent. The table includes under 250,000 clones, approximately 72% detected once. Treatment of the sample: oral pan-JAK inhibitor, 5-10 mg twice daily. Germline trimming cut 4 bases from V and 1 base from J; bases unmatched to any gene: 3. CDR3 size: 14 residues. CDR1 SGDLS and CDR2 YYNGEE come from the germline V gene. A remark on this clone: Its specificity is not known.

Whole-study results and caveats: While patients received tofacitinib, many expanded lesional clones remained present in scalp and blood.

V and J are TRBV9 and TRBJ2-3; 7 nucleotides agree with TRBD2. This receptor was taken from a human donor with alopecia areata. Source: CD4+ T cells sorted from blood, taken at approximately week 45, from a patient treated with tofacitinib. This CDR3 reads CASSFAGGTDTQYF. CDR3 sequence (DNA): TGTGCCAGCAGCTTCGCGGGGGGCACAGATACGCAGTATTTT.